What follows are 6 T cell receptor beta chains derived from one specimen sequenced in a study of spatial heterogeneity in lung cancer. TCRdb recomputed calls from the 5' RACE reads with MiXCR, one row per CDR3 protein. The table has around 13,000 distinct CDR3 sequences, 12% to 15% seen once. The time point is: sample taken at primary tumor resection. Sequencing covered unsorted whole RNA taken from tumor, nontumor lung or frozen PBMC. Sample: PBMCs, taken at surgery. The receptors come from a male donor with early-stage non-small cell lung cancer.

Comment on this clonotype: This clone may be a read error of a much larger clone one base away. The J gene is TRBJ2-4, the V gene TRBV20-1; 7 bases are shared with TRBD2. V lost 4 bases and J lost 5; bases outside the gene matches: 8. The germline V gene encodes CDR1 DFQATT and CDR2 SNEGSKA (reference sequence). This CDR3 has 14 amino acids. The CDR3 nucleotides are TGCAGTGCTACACTAGCGAATGCCGAAAACATTCAGTACTTC. This encodes CSATLANAENIQYF.

This clonotype was recorded a few times. As DNA, the CDR3 is TGTGCCAGTTGCCCGGACAGGTCCTCTGGAAACACCATATATTTT. Translation: CASCPDRSSGNTIYF. J is TRBJ1-3 and V is TRBV19; 7 bases are shared with TRBD1. CDR3 length: 15 residues. The junction had 7 bases not matched to a gene; V was cut back by 8 bases and J by 0 bases. The V gene's germline CDR1 is LNHDA and CDR2 SQIVND (reference sequence).

Many counts were recorded for this clonotype. This chain links TRBV5-1 with TRBJ2-2; 9 nucleotides line up with TRBD2. CDR1 SGHRS and CDR2 YFSETQ come from the germline V gene. Trimming took 7 bases from V and 1 from J; bases not matched to a gene: 5. The CDR3 is 15 amino acids. CDR3 protein: CASQRGAENTGELFF. The CDR3 nucleotides read TGCGCCAGCCAGCGGGGGGCCGAGAACACCGGGGAGCTGTTTTTT.

This sequence joins TRBV11-2 and TRBJ2-7; 7 bases agree with TRBD2. The CDR3 is made up of 18 amino acids. Germline trimming cut 5 bases from V and 2 bases from J; bases unmatched to any gene: 18. CDR1 is SGHAT, CDR2 FQNNGV, per germline. The CDR3 reads CASSRSGWREKHTYEQYF. CDR3 DNA sequence: TGTGCCAGCAGCCGTAGCGGGTGGAGGGAAAAACATACCTACGAGCAGTACTTC.

This clonotype came up many times. The V gene is TRBV4-3, the J gene TRBJ1-5, with D unresolved. Trimming shortened V by 0 bases and J by 5 bases, and 11 bases separated the two germline ends. CDR3 size: 15 residues. Germline values: CDR1 LGHNA, CDR2 YSLEER. This CDR3 is CASSQDPRSDQPQHF. CDR3 sequence (DNA): TGCGCCAGCAGCCAAGATCCGCGGTCTGATCAGCCCCAGCATTTT.

The V call is TRBV5-1, the J call TRBJ2-7, with TRBD1 identical over 7 bases. V shed 0 bases, J shed 2 bases, and the junction held 5 bases outside the gene matches. CDR3 length: 15 residues. The germline gives CDR1 SGHRS, CDR2 YFSETQ. Written as DNA, the CDR3 is TGCGCCAGCAGCTTGGCTCGGGACAGCACCTACGAGCAGTACTTC. Amino acids: CASSLARDSTYEQYF. The full variable domain, in which reference TRBV5-1 and TRBJ2-7 provide the parts outside the CDR3, is KAGVTQTPRYLIKTRGQQVTLSCSPISGHRSVSWYQQTPGQGLQFLFEYFSETQRNKGNFPGRFSGRQFSNSRSEMNVSTLELGDSALYLCASSLARDSTYEQYFGPGTRLTVT.